This is a list of T cell receptor beta chains from one sample in a study of T cell responses to AZD1222 COVID-19 vaccine. Generated by immunoSEQ multiplex PCR, the TCRdb table keeps only in-frame clones and is missing some. The sample carries fewer than 110,000 clones, around 93% recorded once. The input for sequencing was peripheral blood, taken 28 days after the second AZD1222 dose. These TCRs come from an adult who received the AZD1222 COVID-19 vaccine. The CDR3 runs from the conserved cysteine through the conserved F or W. A D gene is named only where the DNA matches it firmly. Size is omitted from some rows. Given values are once, few, many or a class for expanded clones.

clone_size,d_call,cdr3_length,v_call,j_call,cdr3_aa,cdr3_nt
-,-,13,TRBV4-3,TRBJ1-3,CASSQEWGNTIYF,TGCGCCAGCAGCCAAGAATGGGGAAACACCATATATTTT
-,-,12,TRBV28,TRBJ2-7,CASSFSVREQYF,TGTGCCAGCAGTTTCAGCGTTAGGGAGCAGTACTTC
-,TRBD2,15,TRBV5-1,TRBJ2-3,CASSPAGVGFDTQYF,TGCGCCAGCAGCCCCGCGGGGGTAGGTTTTGATACGCAGTATTTT
-,TRBD1,17,TRBV19,TRBJ1-5,CASSIPRRQGWDQPQHF,TGTGCCAGTAGTATACCAAGGCGACAGGGCTGGGATCAGCCCCAGCATTTT
-,TRBD1,19,TRBV19,TRBJ2-7,CASSPKGGTGTGRYDEQYF,TGTGCCAGTAGTCCGAAGGGGGGGACAGGGACGGGCAGGTATGACGAGCAGTACTTC
-,TRBD2,13,TRBV6-2/TRBV6-3,TRBJ2-7,CASRPSGSYEQYF,TGTGCCAGCAGACCTAGCGGGAGCTACGAGCAGTACTTC
-,-,12,TRBV19,TRBJ1-2,CAIQTRNYGYTF,TGTGCCATCCAGACTAGAAACTATGGCTACACCTTC
-,-,16,TRBV5-1,TRBJ2-7,CASSLEDTRNGYEQYF,TGCGCCAGCAGCTTGGAGGACACTAGAAATGGCTACGAGCAGTACTTC
-,TRBD1,15,TRBV2,TRBJ1-2,CASHGTGGTGSPYTF,TGTGCCAGCCATGGGACTGGTGGGACAGGGTCCCCCTACACCTTC
few,TRBD2,16,TRBV3-1/TRBV3-2,TRBJ2-5,CASSETPLAGGETQYF,TGTGCCAGCAGCGAAACTCCACTAGCGGGGGGGGAGACCCAGTACTTC
-,TRBD1,15,TRBV6-5,TRBJ1-1,CASSYAPQGRYEAFF,TGTGCCAGCAGTTACGCCCCACAGGGGAGGTACGAAGCTTTCTTT
-,-,12,TRBV14,TRBJ2-7,CASSPVGSLQYF,TGTGCCAGCAGCCCCGTCGGTAGCCTGCAGTACTTC
few,-,15,TRBV24-1,TRBJ1-2,CATSSRDAPFYGYTF,TGTGCCACCTCCAGCAGGGACGCACCGTTCTATGGCTACACCTTC
-,-,12,TRBV3-1/TRBV3-2,TRBJ2-7,CASSSQGSEQYF,TGTGCCAGCAGCTCCCAGGGGTCCGAGCAGTACTTC
few,TRBD1,14,TRBV5-1,TRBJ1-6,CASSRDRGNSPLHF,TGCGCCAGCAGCAGGGACAGGGGTAATTCACCCCTCCACTTT
-,-,11,TRBV6-2/TRBV6-3,TRBJ1-1,CASSYDNVAFF,TGTGCCAGCAGTTACGACAACGTAGCTTTCTTT
few,-,13,TRBV5-1,TRBJ1-1,CASSLTANTEAFF,TGCGCCAGCAGCTTAACAGCTAACACTGAAGCTTTCTTT
-,-,16,TRBV2,TRBJ1-6,CASRRGPDRGNSPLHF,TGTGCCAGCAGGAGGGGTCCAGACAGAGGGAATTCACCCCTCCACTTT
-,TRBD1,14,TRBV3-1/TRBV3-2,TRBJ1-4,CASSQGQGRKKLFF,TGTGCCAGCAGCCAAGGACAGGGGAGGAAAAAACTGTTTTTT
-,-,11,TRBV18,TRBJ2-7,CASSSSSEQYF,TGTGCCAGCTCATCTAGCTCCGAGCAGTACTTC
-,-,18,TRBV15,TRBJ2-3,CATSRVFVAGTSTDTQYF,TGTGCCACCAGCAGAGTATTTGTGGCAGGAACTAGCACAGATACGCAGTATTTT
-,-,13,TRBV18,TRBJ1-1,CASRLDRRTEAFF,TGTGCCAGCCGCCTAGACAGGCGAACTGAAGCTTTCTTT
-,-,12,TRBV6-2/TRBV6-3,TRBJ1-2,CASSYPRVGYTF,TGTGCCAGCAGTTACCCGAGGGTGGGCTACACCTTC
-,TRBD1,16,TRBV25-1,TRBJ1-3,CASSPGQTSSGNTIYF,TGTGCCAGCAGCCCGGGACAGACCAGCTCTGGAAACACCATATATTTT
-,TRBD2,17,TRBV4-1,TRBJ2-1,CASSQDLTSGLNNEQFF,TGCGCCAGCAGCCAAGATCTAACTAGCGGACTAAACAATGAGCAGTTCTTC
-,-,16,TRBV5-1,TRBJ2-5,CASSLTRRQIQETQYF,TGCGCCAGCAGCTTGACCCGGCGGCAGATCCAAGAGACCCAGTACTTC
-,-,13,TRBV4-2,TRBJ1-4,CASSQDRGEKLFF,TGTGCCAGCAGCCAAGATAGGGGTGAAAAACTGTTTTTT
-,-,13,TRBV20-1,TRBJ2-7,CSASPGPGYEQYF,TGCAGTGCTAGTCCAGGGCCAGGATACGAGCAGTACTTC
-,-,13,TRBV19,TRBJ1-1,CASTQQGNTEAFF,TGTGCCAGTACCCAGCAGGGGAACACTGAAGCTTTCTTT
-,TRBD1,16,TRBV11-2,TRBJ1-4,CASSLDLRQGYEKLFF,TGTGCCAGCAGCTTAGATCTGAGACAGGGGTATGAAAAACTGTTTTTT
-,-,16,TRBV4-3,TRBJ1-1,CASSRTWEGLNTEAFF,TGCGCCAGCAGCCGTACCTGGGAAGGCTTAAACACTGAAGCTTTCTTT
-,-,21,TRBV18,TRBJ1-3,CASSPPKTSHKLLNSGNTIYF,TGTGCCAGCTCACCACCGAAGACCAGTCACAAACTCCTGAACTCTGGAAACACCATATATTTT
-,-,14,TRBV18,TRBJ1-4,CASSRGATNEKLFF,TGTGCCAGCTCCCGTGGGGCAACTAATGAAAAACTGTTTTTT
-,TRBD1,14,TRBV6-2/TRBV6-3,TRBJ1-6,CASSHGQGNSPLHF,TGTGCCAGCAGCCACGGACAGGGTAATTCACCCCTCCACTTT
-,TRBD1,14,TRBV15,TRBJ2-5,CATSGQGAGETQYF,TGTGCCACCAGCGGTCAGGGGGCCGGGGAGACCCAGTACTTC
-,-,13,TRBV7-3,TRBJ2-3,CASRGGNTDTQYF,TGTGCCAGCCGGGGCGGAAACACAGATACGCAGTATTTT